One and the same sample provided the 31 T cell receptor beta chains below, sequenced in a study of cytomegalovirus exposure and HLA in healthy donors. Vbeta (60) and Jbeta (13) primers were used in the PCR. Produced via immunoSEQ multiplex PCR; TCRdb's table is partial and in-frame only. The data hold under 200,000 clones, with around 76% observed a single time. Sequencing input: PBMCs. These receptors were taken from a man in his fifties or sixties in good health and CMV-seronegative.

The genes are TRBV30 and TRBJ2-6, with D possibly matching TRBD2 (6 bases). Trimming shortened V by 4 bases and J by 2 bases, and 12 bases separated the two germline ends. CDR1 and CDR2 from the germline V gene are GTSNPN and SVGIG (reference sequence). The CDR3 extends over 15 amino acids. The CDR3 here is CAWTGWGAGANVLTF. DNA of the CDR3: TGTGCCTGGACCGGTTGGGGGGCTGGGGCCAACGTCCTGACTTTC.

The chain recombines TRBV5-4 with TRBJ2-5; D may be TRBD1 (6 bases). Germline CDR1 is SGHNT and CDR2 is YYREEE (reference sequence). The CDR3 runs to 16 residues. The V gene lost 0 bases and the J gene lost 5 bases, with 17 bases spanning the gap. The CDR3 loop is CASSLARGRGRETQYF. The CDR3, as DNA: TGTGCCAGCAGCTTGGCCCGCGGCAGGGGTAGGGAGACCCAGTACTTC.

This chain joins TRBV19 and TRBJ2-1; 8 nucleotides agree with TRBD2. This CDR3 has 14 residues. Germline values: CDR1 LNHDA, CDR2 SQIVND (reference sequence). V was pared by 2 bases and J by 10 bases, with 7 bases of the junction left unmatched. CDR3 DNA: TGTGCCAGTAGTATAACAGCGGGAGATCGCGAGCAGTTCTTC. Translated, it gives CASSITAGDREQFF.

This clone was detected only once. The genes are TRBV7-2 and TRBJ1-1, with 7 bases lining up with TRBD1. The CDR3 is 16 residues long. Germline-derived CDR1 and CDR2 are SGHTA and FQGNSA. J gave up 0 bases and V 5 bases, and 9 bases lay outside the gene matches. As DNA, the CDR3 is TGTGCCAGCAGCCTCTTCGGACAGGCCATGAACACTGAAGCTTTCTTT. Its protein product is CASSLFGQAMNTEAFF. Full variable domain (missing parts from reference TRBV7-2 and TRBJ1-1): GAGVSQSPSNKVTEKGKDVELRCDPISGHTALYWYRQSLGQGLEFLIYFQGNSAPDKSGLPSDRFSAERTGGSVSTLTIQRTQQEDSAVYLCASSLFGQAMNTEAFFGQGTRLTVV.

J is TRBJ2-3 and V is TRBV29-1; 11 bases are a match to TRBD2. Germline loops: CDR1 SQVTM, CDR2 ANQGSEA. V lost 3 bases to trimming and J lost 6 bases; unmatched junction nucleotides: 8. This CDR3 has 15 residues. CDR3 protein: CSVEGLAGGPDTQYF. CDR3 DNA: TGCAGCGTTGAGGGTTTAGCGGGGGGGCCGGATACGCAGTATTTT.

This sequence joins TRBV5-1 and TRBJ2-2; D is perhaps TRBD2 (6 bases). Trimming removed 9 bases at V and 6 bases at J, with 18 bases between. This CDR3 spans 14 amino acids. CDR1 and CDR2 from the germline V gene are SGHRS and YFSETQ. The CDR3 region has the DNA TGCGCCACCCGTCCGGGGGTGGTCGCCGGGGAGCTGTTTTTT. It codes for CATRPGVVAGELFF.

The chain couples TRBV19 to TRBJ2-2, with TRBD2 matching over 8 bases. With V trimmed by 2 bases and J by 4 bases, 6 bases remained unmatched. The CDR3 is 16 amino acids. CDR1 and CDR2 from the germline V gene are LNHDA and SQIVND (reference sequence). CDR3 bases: TGTGCCAGTAGTATAAGACTGGCGGGGGGCACCGGGGAGCTGTTTTTT. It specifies CASSIRLAGGTGELFF.

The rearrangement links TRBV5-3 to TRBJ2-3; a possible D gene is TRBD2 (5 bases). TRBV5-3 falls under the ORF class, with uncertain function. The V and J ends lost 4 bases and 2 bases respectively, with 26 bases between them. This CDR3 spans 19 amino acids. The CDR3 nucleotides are TGTGCCAGAAGCCCCTGCTGGCCTGGTGTGACTACATCCACAGATACGCAGTATTTT. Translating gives CARSPCWPGVTTSTDTQYF.

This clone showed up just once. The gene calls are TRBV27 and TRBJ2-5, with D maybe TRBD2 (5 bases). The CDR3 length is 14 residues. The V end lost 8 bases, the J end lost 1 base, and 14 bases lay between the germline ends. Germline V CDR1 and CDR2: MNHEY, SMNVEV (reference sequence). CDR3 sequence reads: CASSLLRGQETQYF. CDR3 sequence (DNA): TGTGCCAGCTCCCTTTTACGGGGCCAAGAGACCCAGTACTTC.

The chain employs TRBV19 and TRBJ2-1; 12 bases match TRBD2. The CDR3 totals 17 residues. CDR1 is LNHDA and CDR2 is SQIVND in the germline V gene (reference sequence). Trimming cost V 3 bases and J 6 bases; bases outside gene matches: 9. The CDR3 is CASSILAGGLVPNEQFF. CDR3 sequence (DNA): TGTGCCAGTAGTATTCTAGCGGGGGGGCTCGTCCCCAATGAGCAGTTCTTC. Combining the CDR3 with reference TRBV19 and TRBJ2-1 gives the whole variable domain DGGITQSPKYLFRKEGQNVTLSCEQNLNHDAMYWYRQDPGQGLRLIYYSQIVNDFQKGDIAEGYSVSREKKESFPLTVTSAQKNPTAFYLCASSILAGGLVPNEQFFGPGTRLTVL.

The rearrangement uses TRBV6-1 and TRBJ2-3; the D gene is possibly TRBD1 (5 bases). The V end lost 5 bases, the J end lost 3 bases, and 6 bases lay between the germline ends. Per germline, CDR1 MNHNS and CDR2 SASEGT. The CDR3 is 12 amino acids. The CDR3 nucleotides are TGTGCCAGCAGTCACAGGACAGATACGCAGTATTTT. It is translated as CASSHRTDTQYF.

CDR3 loop: CASSFGGDRGKGYGYTF. CDR3 nucleotide sequence: TGTGCCAGCAGCTTCGGGGGAGACAGGGGTAAGGGCTATGGCTACACCTTC. The gene calls are TRBV7-9 and TRBJ1-2, with 8 bases aligning to TRBD1. Germline V gene lookup returns CDR1 SEHNR and CDR2 FQNEAQ (reference sequence). V shed 3 bases and J 4 bases; nucleotides not matched to a gene: 13. This CDR3 is built from 17 residues.

The CDR3 region is CASSLLGTQYF. The CDR3 bases are TGTGCCAGCAGCCTCCTAGGGACCCAGTACTTC. The chain has TRBV2 and TRBJ2-5; the D is unclear. This CDR3 contains 11 residues. CDR1 and CDR2 (germline): SNHLY, FYNNEI. Between the trimmed V and J ends, which lost 6 bases and 7 bases, there was a span of 9 bases.

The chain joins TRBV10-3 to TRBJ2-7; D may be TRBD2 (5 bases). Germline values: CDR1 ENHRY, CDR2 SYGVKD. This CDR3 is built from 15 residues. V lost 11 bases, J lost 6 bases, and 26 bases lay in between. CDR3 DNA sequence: TGTGCCGTAGCTCTGGGCGGGTTCTTAGGTGGCGAGCAGTACTTC. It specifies CAVALGGFLGGEQYF.

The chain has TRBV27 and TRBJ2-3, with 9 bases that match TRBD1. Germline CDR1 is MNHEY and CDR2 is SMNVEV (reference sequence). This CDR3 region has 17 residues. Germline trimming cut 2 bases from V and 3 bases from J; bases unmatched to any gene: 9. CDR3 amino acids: CASSLRTGALGTDTQYF. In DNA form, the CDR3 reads TGTGCCAGCAGTTTAAGGACAGGGGCCTTGGGGACAGATACGCAGTATTTT.

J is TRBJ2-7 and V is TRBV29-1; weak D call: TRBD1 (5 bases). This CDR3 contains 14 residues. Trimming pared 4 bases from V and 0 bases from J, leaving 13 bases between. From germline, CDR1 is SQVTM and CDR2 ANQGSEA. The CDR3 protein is CSVAKDTNSYEQYF. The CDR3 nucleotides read TGCAGCGTTGCGAAGGACACTAACTCCTACGAGCAGTACTTC.

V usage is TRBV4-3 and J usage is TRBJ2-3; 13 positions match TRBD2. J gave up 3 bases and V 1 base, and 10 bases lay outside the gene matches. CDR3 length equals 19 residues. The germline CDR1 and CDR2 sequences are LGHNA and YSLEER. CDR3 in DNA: TGCGCCAGCAGCCAAGCCGCGAGACTAGCGGGGGGTTCAACAGATACGCAGTATTTT. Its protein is CASSQAARLAGGSTDTQYF.

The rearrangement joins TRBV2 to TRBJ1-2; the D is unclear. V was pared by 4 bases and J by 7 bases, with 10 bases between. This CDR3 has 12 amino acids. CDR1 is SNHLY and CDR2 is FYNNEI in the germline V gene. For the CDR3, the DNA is TGTGCCAGCAGTGGGGAGGTTGTTGGCTACACCTTC. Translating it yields CASSGEVVGYTF. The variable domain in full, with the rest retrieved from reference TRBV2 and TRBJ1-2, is EPEVTQTPSHQVTQMGQEVILRCVPISNHLYFYWYRQILGQKVEFLVSFYNNEISEKSEIFDDQFSVERPDGSNFTLKIRSTKLEDSAMYFCASSGEVVGYTFGSGTRLTVV.

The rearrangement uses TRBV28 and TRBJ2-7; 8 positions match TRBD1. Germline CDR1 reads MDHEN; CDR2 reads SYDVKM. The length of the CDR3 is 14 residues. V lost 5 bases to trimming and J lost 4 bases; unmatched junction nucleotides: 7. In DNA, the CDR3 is TGTGCCAGCAGTGCACCAGGGGGCGCGTACGAGCAGTACTTC. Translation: CASSAPGGAYEQYF. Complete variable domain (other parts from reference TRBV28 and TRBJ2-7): DVKVTQSSRYLVKRTGEKVFLECVQDMDHENMFWYRQDPGLGLRLIYFSYDVKMKEKGDIPEGYSVSREKKERFSLILESASTNQTSMYLCASSAPGGAYEQYFGPGTRLTVT.

The CDR3 coding sequence is TGTGCCAGCTCACCAGTTATGGTTGCTAGCGGGGGTGCTGAGCAGTTCTTC. It is translated as CASSPVMVASGGAEQFF. This sequence joins TRBV18 and TRBJ2-1; 10 bases match TRBD2. Germline CDR1 and CDR2: KGHSH and LQKENI. V lost 2 bases and J lost 9; bases outside the gene matches: 13. This CDR3 is 17 amino acids long.

The CDR3 loop reads CATSRALAGTYEQYF. The CDR3 DNA is TGTGCCACCAGCAGAGCGCTAGCGGGGACCTACGAGCAGTACTTC. The gene calls are TRBV15 and TRBJ2-7; 9 nucleotides match TRBD2. CDR1 is LNHNV and CDR2 is YYDKDF in the germline V gene (reference sequence). The junction had 3 bases not matched to a gene; V was cut back by 1 base and J by 2 bases. The CDR3 consists of 15 residues.

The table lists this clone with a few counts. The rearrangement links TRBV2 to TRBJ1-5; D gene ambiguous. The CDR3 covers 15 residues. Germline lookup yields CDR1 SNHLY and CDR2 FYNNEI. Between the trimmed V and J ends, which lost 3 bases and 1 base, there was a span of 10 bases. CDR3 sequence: CASSDGESSNQPQHF. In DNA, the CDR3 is TGTGCCAGCAGTGACGGGGAGAGCAGCAATCAGCCCCAGCATTTT. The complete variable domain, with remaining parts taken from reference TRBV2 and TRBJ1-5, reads EPEVTQTPSHQVTQMGQEVILRCVPISNHLYFYWYRQILGQKVEFLVSFYNNEISEKSEIFDDQFSVERPDGSNFTLKIRSTKLEDSAMYFCASSDGESSNQPQHFGDGTRLSIL.

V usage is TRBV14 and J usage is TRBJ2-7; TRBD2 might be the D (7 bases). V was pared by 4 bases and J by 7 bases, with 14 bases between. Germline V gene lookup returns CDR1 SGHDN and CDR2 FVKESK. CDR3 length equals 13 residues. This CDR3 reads CASSRAGAIEQYF. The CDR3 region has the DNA TGTGCCAGCAGCCGGGCGGGGGCCATAGAGCAGTACTTC.

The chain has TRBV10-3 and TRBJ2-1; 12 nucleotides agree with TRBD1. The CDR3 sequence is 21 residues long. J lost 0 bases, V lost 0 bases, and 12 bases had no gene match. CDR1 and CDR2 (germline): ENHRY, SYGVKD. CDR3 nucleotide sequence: TGTGCCATCAGTGAGTCGACGGGACAGGGGGCATCCCGGAGCTCCTACAATGAGCAGTTCTTC. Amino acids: CAISESTGQGASRSSYNEQFF.

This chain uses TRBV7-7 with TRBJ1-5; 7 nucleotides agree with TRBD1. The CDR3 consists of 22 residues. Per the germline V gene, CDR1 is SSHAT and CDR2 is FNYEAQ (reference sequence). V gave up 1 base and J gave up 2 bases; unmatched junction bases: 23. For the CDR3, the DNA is TGTGCCAGCAGCTTAGGGGGGACAGTGAGGGGTATTGTCCTATCTGGCAATCAGCCCCAGCATTTT. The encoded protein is CASSLGGTVRGIVLSGNQPQHF.

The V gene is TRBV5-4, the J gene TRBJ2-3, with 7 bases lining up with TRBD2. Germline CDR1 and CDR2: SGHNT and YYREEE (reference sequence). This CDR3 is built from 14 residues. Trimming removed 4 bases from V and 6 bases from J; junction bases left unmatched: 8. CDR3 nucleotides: TGTGCCAGCAGCCTACTGACTAGCCCGGATACGCAGTATTTT. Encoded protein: CASSLLTSPDTQYF.

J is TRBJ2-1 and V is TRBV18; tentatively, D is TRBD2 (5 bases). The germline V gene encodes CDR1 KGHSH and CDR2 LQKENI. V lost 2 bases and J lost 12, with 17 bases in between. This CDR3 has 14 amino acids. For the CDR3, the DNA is TGTGCCAGCTCACCAAATCAGGTCGGGAACGGGCAGTTCTTC. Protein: CASSPNQVGNGQFF.

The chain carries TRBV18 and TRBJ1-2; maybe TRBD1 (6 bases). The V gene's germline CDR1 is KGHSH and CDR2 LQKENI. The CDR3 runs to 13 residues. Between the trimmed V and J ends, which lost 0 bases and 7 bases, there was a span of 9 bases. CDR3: CASSPPTGIGYTF. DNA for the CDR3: TGTGCCAGCTCACCACCCACAGGGATTGGCTACACCTTC.

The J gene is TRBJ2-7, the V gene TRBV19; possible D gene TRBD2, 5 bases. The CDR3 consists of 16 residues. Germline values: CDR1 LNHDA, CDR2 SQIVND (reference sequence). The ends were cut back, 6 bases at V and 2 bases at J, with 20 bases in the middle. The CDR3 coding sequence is TGTGCCAGTAGCGTGATTGCGGGCGGTACGGCCTACGAGCAGTACTTC. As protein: CASSVIAGGTAYEQYF.

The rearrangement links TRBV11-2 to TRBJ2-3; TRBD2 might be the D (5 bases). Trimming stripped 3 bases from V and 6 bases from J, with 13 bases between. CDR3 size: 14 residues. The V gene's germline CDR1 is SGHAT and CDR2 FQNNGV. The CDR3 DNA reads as TGTGCCAGCAGCTTTACTAGAAAGGAGGATACGCAGTATTTT. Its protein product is CASSFTRKEDTQYF.

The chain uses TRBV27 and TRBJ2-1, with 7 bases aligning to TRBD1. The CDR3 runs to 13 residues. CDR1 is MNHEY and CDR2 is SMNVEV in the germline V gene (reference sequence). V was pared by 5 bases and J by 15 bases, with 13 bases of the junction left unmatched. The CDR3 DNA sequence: TGTGCCAGCAGTAAGGGGGACAGCTTTTTAGGGTTCTTC. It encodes CASSKGDSFLGFF.